Listed here is a single T cell receptor (beta chain). The data were taken from a study of blood T cells in healthy people across ages. Combining a sample-barcoded 5' primer with a J-beta primer mix, a second PCR ran for roughly 7 to 11 cycles. TCRdb re-called the 5' RACE reads with MiXCR, one entry per CDR3 protein. The sample holds 1.5 million to 2 million distinct CDR3 sequences; around 42% are singletons and the top ten take under 30%. Staff drew roughly 10 milliliters of peripheral blood from each donor. Each sample yielded at least 5 micrograms of PBMC total RNA. The CDR3 spans 14 residues. Trimming removed 2 bases at V and 0 bases at J, with 8 bases between.

The TCR originated in a human donor in good health. Material: blood. The genes are TRBV12-3 or TRBV12-4 and TRBJ2-7; no clear D. CDR3 DNA: TGTGCCAGCAGTTTACACCCGAGCTCCTACGAGCAGTACTTC. Translation gives CASSLHPSSYEQYF.